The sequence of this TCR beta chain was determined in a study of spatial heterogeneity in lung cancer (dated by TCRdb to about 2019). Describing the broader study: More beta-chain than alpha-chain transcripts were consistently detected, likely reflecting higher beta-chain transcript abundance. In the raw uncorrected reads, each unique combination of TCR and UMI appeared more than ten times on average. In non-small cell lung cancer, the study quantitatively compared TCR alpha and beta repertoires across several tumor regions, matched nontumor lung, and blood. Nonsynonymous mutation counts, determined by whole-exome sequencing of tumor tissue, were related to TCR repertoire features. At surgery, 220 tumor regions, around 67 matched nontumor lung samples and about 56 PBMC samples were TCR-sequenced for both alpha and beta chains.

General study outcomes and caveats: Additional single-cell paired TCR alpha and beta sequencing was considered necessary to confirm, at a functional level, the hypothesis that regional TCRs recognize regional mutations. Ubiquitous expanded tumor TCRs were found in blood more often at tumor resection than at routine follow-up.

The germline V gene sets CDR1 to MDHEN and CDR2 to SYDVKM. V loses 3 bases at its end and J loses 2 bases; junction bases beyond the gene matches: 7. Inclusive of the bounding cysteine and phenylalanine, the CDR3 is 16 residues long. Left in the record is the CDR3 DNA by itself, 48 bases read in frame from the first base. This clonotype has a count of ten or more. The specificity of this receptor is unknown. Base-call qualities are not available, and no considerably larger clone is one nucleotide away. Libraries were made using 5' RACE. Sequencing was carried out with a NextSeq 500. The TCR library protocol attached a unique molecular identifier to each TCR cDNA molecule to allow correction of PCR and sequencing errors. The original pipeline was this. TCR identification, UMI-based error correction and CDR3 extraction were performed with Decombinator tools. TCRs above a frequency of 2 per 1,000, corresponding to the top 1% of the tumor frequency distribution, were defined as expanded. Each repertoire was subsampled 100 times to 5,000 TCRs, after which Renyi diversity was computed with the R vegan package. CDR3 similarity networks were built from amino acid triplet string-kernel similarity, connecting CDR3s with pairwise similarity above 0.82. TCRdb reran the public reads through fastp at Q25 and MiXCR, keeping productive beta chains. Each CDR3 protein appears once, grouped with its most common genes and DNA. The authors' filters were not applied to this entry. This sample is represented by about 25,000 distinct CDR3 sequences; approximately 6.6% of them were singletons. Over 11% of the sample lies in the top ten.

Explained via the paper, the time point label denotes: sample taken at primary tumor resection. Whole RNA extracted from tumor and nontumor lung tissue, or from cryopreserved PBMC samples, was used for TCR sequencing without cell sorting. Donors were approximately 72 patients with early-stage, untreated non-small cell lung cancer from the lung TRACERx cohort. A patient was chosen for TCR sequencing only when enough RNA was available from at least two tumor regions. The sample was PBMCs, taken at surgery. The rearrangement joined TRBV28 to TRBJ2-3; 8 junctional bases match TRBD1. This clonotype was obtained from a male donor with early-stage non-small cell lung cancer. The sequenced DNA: TGTGCCAGCAGTTTCGCCAGGGGGCGACTCACAGATACGCAGTATTTT. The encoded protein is CASSFARGRLTDTQYF. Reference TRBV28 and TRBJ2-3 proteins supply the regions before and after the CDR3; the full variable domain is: DVKVTQSSRYLVKRTGEKVFLECVQDMDHENMFWYRQDPGLGLRLIYFSYDVKMKEKGDIPEGYSVSREKKERFSLILESASTNQTSMYLCASSFARGRLTDTQYFGPGTRLTVL.